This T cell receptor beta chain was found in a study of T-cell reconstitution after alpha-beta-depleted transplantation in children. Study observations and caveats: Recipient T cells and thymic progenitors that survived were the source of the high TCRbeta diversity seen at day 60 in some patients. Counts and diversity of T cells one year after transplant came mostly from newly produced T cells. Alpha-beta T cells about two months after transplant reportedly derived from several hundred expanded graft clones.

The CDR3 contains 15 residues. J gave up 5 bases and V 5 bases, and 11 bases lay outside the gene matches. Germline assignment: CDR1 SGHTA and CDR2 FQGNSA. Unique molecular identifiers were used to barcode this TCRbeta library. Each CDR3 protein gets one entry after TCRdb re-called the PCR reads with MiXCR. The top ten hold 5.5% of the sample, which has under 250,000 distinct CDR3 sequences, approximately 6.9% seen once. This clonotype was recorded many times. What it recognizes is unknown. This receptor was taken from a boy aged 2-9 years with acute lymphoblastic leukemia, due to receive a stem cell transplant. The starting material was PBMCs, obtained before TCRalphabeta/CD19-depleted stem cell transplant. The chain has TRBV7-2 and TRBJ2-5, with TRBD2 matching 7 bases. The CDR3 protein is CASSEVWEGLETQYF. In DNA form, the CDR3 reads TGTGCCAGCAGCGAAGTTTGGGAGGGACTTGAGACCCAGTACTTC. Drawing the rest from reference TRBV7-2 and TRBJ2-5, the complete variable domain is GAGVSQSPSNKVTEKGKDVELRCDPISGHTALYWYRQSLGQGLEFLIYFQGNSAPDKSGLPSDRFSAERTGGSVSTLTIQRTQQEDSAVYLCASSEVWEGLETQYFGPGTRLLVL.